This T cell receptor beta chain emerged from a study of human T cells and chemical hapten exposure. Study-level points and caveats: Large CDR3 similarity clusters arose significantly more often from expanded TCRs than from controls.

Per the germline V gene, CDR1 is MDHEN and CDR2 is SYDVKM. The trim removed 3 bases at V and 2 bases at J, leaving 5 bases unmatched. The CDR3 is 15 amino acids. Time point of the sample: pre-sensitization, week 0. Sample treatment: therapeutic diphenylcyclopropenone sensitization with weekly scalp DPC. Suited to DPC and affected by alopecia, the donors ranged from 18 to 70 years old. TCRdb itself ran the RACE reads through MiXCR, one entry per CDR3 protein. Of around 180,000 distinct CDR3 sequences detected, around 30% appear once; the ten largest clones hold nearly 3%. With respect to this clonotype: Its specificity is unknown.

This sample comprised whole blood, obtained in connection with sensitization to the hapten diphenylcyclopropenone (DPC). This rearrangement joins TRBV28 to TRBJ1-2; 8 bases agree with TRBD1. The source of this sequence is a young woman with alopecia areata. Some clones in this sample may be carry-over from other donors' samples. The CDR3 loop is CASSLSWTGNYGYTF. CDR3 nucleotide sequence: TGTGCCAGCAGTTTGTCCTGGACAGGGAACTATGGCTACACCTTC.